There are a few counts of the clone carrying this T cell receptor beta chain. The CDR3 has 13 amino acids. The ends were cut back, 1 base at V and 10 bases at J, with 11 bases in the middle. The V gene's germline CDR1 is SGHTA and CDR2 FQGNSA. These data belong to a study of T cell repertoires in cytomegalovirus infection. MiXCR, run by TCRdb on the reads, gives a single entry per CDR3 protein. The repertoire consists of more than 150,000 distinct CDR3 sequences, with approximately 19% occurring once and the leading ten covering roughly 2.9%. The source of this sequence is a human donor in good health (CMV status not recorded). Some clones in this sample may be carry-over from other donors' samples. Material: PBMCs. V is TRBV7-2 and J is TRBJ2-1, with D perhaps matching TRBD2 (5 bases). For the CDR3, the DNA is TGTGCCAGCAGCTTAGATCCACTAGTAGAGCAGTTCTTC. The encoded protein is CASSLDPLVEQFF.